This TCR beta chain comes out of a study of T cell changes during pregnancy in multiple sclerosis. This table comes from immunoSEQ multiplex PCR, and its TCRdb copy is limited to in-frame clones, with some not included. Among about 40,000 clones listed, about 90% were seen once. Here the sequenced sample was CD4+ T cells from peripheral blood mononuclear cells, taken before pregnancy. The receptor was isolated from a female donor with multiple sclerosis, enrolled in a pregnancy study.

CDR3 protein: CSAAGQSGGGYTF. The CDR3 DNA is TGCAGCGCGGCTGGACAGTCTGGTGGTGGCTACACCTTC. This chain uses TRBV29-1 with TRBJ1-2, with D tentatively TRBD1 (6 bases). With 7 bases removed from V and 7 bases from J, the gap between germline ends came to 19 bases. CDR3 length: 13 residues. Germline V lookup: CDR1 SQVTM, CDR2 ANQGSEA.